A selection of T cell receptor beta chains follows, all from one sample in a study of shared clonotypes between healthy human individuals. Here immunoSEQ multiplex PCR was the method, and the copy in TCRdb shows in-frame clones only, minus some. Of about 1,900,000 clones listed, about 95% are singletons. The specimen was naive CD8+ T cells sorted from blood. The source is a man between 18 and 29 years old in good health. The CDR3 runs from the conserved cysteine through the conserved F or W. Each record gives: clone size, J gene, CDR3 length, D gene, V gene, CDR3 DNA, CDR3 protein. A D gene is named only where the DNA matches it firmly. Where a row states a size, it is once, few, many or the class of an expanded clone; other rows omit it.

>once|TRBJ2-7|13|NA|TRBV6-1
TGTGCCAGCAGAAGAGTCGCCACCTACGAGCAGTACTTC
CASRRVATYEQYF
>NA|TRBJ2-7|13|NA|TRBV7-9
TGTGCCAGCAGCTCTGGACAGTCCTACGAGCAGTACTTC
CASSSGQSYEQYF
>NA|TRBJ2-1|15|TRBD2|TRBV7-9
TGTGCCAGCAGCTTAGCTAGCGGGGGAGGCTCTGAGCAGTTCTTC
CASSLASGGGSEQFF
>NA|TRBJ2-3|16|NA|TRBV9
TGTGCCAGCAGCGTAGAGGCTGAAACTAGCACAGATACGCAGTATTTT
CASSVEAETSTDTQYF
>NA|TRBJ2-5|18|NA|TRBV9
TGTGCCAGCAGCGACCTGGGAAAGGGGGTAAAGGACCAAGAGACCCAGTACTTC
CASSDLGKGVKDQETQYF
>NA|TRBJ1-1|16|NA|TRBV19
TGTGCCAGTAGTTCAATGGGGATTACCGGGAACACTGAAGCTTTCTTT
CASSSMGITGNTEAFF
>NA|TRBJ1-2|13|NA|TRBV25-1
TGTGCCAGCAGGGGGGGGTTCCGCTATGGCTACACCTTC
CASRGGFRYGYTF
>NA|TRBJ2-1|15|TRBD1|TRBV6-1
TGTGCCAGCAGCCCTGACAGGGGGTCCTACAATGAGCAGTTCTTC
CASSPDRGSYNEQFF
>NA|TRBJ1-6|15|NA|TRBV15
TGTGCCACCAGCAGAGATCCTGACTATAATTCACCCCTCCACTTT
CATSRDPDYNSPLHF
>NA|TRBJ2-7|14|TRBD1|TRBV5-4
TGTGCCAGCAGCTGGGACAGGGGGGATTACGAGCAGTACTTC
CASSWDRGDYEQYF
>NA|TRBJ2-7|16|NA|TRBV27
TGTGCCAGCAGTTTACTCCGCGCCCAGAGCTCCTACGAGCAGTACTTC
CASSLLRAQSSYEQYF
>NA|TRBJ2-5|11|NA|TRBV6-5
TGTGCCAGCAGCAGTGGAGAGACCCAGTACTTC
CASSSGETQYF
>NA|TRBJ1-5|16|NA|TRBV7-2
TGTGCCAGCAGCCGCTGGGGCTGGACAGGCAATCAGCCCCAGCATTTT
CASSRWGWTGNQPQHF
>once|TRBJ1-1|15|NA|TRBV6-5
TGTGCCAGCAGGGGGACGATATTTTCGAACACTGAAGCTTTCTTT
CASRGTIFSNTEAFF
>NA|TRBJ2-5|15|NA|TRBV13
TGTGCCAGCAGCGAGGGACCGAAGGGCCAGGAGACCCAGTACTTC
CASSEGPKGQETQYF
>NA|TRBJ2-7|14|TRBD1|TRBV28
TGTGCCAGCAGACTACCGGGACAGGGGGCCACGCAGTACTTC
CASRLPGQGATQYF
>NA|TRBJ2-7|19|TRBD2|TRBV18
TGTGCCAGCTCCCACGACCCACAGCTAGCGGGAGGCTTAGACTACGAGCAGTACTTC
CASSHDPQLAGGLDYEQYF
>NA|TRBJ2-2|17|TRBD2|TRBV15
TGTGCCACCAGCAGAGAGCGGGAGGGCCGTTGGACCGGGGAGCTGTTTTTT
CATSREREGRWTGELFF
>NA|TRBJ2-7|16|NA|TRBV5-1
TGCGCCAGCAGCTTGGAAGGGCTGAATTCACGGTACGAGCAGTACTTC
CASSLEGLNSRYEQYF
>NA|TRBJ2-7|13|NA|TRBV27
TGTGCCAGCAGTTTCGGGGAATTATACGAGCAGTACTTC
CASSFGELYEQYF
>NA|TRBJ1-6|14|NA|TRBV5-6
TGTGCCAGCAGCTTGGGATGGAATAATTCACCCCTCCACTTT
CASSLGWNNSPLHF
>NA|TRBJ1-1|13|NA|TRBV11-2
TGTGCCAGCAGCTTAGAGATGAACACTGAAGCTTTCTTT
CASSLEMNTEAFF
>few|TRBJ2-7|14|NA|TRBV5-5
TGTGCCAGCAGCTTGGGGCAGAGCTCCTACGAGCAGTACTTC
CASSLGQSSYEQYF
>NA|TRBJ1-5|15|NA|TRBV6-6
TGTGCCAGCAGTTACTCGAAAGGGGACAATCAGCCCCAGCATTTT
CASSYSKGDNQPQHF
>NA|TRBJ2-5|14|TRBD2|TRBV7-7
TGTGCTAGCAGCTCAGGGACTAACCAAGAGACCCAGTACTTC
CASSSGTNQETQYF
>NA|TRBJ2-7|16|NA|TRBV5-6
TGTGCCAGCAGCCCTTTTTCCAAAAGGGACCCCTACGAGCAGTACTTC
CASSPFSKRDPYEQYF
>NA|TRBJ1-2|15|NA|TRBV4-1
TGCGCCAGCAGCCAGGACCCGACACCGATCTATGGCTACACCTTC
CASSQDPTPIYGYTF
>NA|TRBJ2-2|14|NA|TRBV5-6
TGTGCCAGCAGCCTAGACACGTACTACGGGGAGCTGTTTTTT
CASSLDTYYGELFF
>NA|TRBJ2-5|16|TRBD2|TRBV9
TGTGCCAGCAGCCCCCAAGGTGGGGGGGAGCAAGAGACCCAGTACTTC
CASSPQGGGEQETQYF
>NA|TRBJ2-7|13|NA|TRBV6-1
TGTGCCAGCAGTGATAGTTTCGCCTACGAGCAGTACTTC
CASSDSFAYEQYF
>NA|TRBJ1-1|16|TRBD1|TRBV10-3
TGTGCCATCAGTGAGGGACAGGGAGGCGAAGGCACTGAAGCTTTCTTT
CAISEGQGGEGTEAFF